Here is one T cell receptor (beta chain) with its context. The sample is drawn from a study of shared clonotypes between healthy human individuals. V dropped 1 base and J dropped 2 bases, with 21 bases sitting between them. This CDR3 region has 17 residues. The germline gives CDR1 GTSNPN, CDR2 SVGIG (reference sequence). Sequencing was performed with immunoSEQ multiplex PCR; in TCRdb, only in-frame clones are kept and a portion is missing. The table shows about 2.4 million clones, with just over 90% occurring only once. Sequencing was carried out using naive CD4+ T cells sorted from blood. Subset of the sample: CD45RA+ positively selected. The source is a man younger than 30 in good health. This chain connects TRBV30 to TRBJ2-7, with D perhaps matching TRBD1 (6 bases). The CDR3 nucleotides are TGTGCCTGGAGTGCGACCAGCTCACCAGGGGCCGCCTACGAGCAGTACTTC. It yields the protein CAWSATSSPGAAYEQYF.